This TCR beta chain was sequenced during a study of T cells in Graves' hyperthyroidism and ophthalmopathy. Study in general: Blood was drawn when the patient was first diagnosed and still untreated. Study results and limitations: Stable hyperthyroidism was separated from ophthalmopathy by a model based on 13 V-J features.

RNA transcripts were the template for amplifying TCR beta CDR3 regions. A set of HTBI primers served as the primers for a first-round RT-PCR of the TCR CDR3. TCRdb passed the multiplex PCR reads through MiXCR, listing each CDR3 protein once. Here the sample spans about 500,000 distinct CDR3 sequences, roughly 15% being singletons. Germline V lookup: CDR1 MNHNS, CDR2 SASEGT. The CDR3 is made up of 14 amino acids. V gave up 6 bases and J gave up 2 bases; unmatched junction bases: 3. This clonotype was seen at least ten times. What it binds is not known. The rearrangement uses TRBV6-1 and TRBJ2-7; 11 positions match TRBD2. This receptor was obtained from a woman aged 25 to 39 with Graves' ophthalmopathy. Sequences were obtained from blood. The CDR3 reads CASRGLAAPYEQYF. The CDR3, as DNA: TGTGCCAGCAGGGGACTAGCGGCACCCTACGAGCAGTACTTC.